Below, 19 T cell receptor beta chains from the same sample are listed, as sequenced in a study of T-cell memory formation after mild COVID-19. Each CDR3 protein is one row after TCRdb ran MiXCR on the 5' RACE reads. There are 40,000 to 55,000 distinct CDR3 sequences in the sample; about 12% occur only once, and approximately 25% lies in the top ten. Sequencing input: PBMCs or a T cell subset sorted from them (not recorded which). Every receptor here comes from a man between 18 and 29 years old who had mild COVID-19 (a few samples of this study predate the infection). Cell type and time point are not known.

V and J are TRBV2 and TRBJ2-5, with D possibly TRBD1 on 5 matching bases. The germline V and J ends were trimmed by 10 bases and 2 bases, with 14 bases remaining between them. The germline CDR1 and CDR2 sequences are SNHLY and FYNNEI. CDR3 length: 13 residues. The CDR3 sequence is CATHGASQETQYF. The CDR3 DNA sequence: TGTGCCACTCATGGGGCTAGTCAAGAGACCCAGTACTTC.

This clonotype was detected a few times. The V and J genes are TRBV6-5 and TRBJ2-5; perhaps TRBD2 as D (6 bases). Per germline, CDR1 MNHEY and CDR2 SVGAGI. This CDR3 contains 15 residues. V was pared by 6 bases and J by 5 bases, with 19 bases between. The CDR3 is CASSTGLRAGETQYF. CDR3 sequence (DNA): TGTGCCAGCAGCACCGGACTACGGGCCGGTGAGACCCAGTACTTC.

This clonotype was observed at least ten times. This chain connects TRBV4-3 to TRBJ2-2, with a possible D match to TRBD2 (5 bases). Germline CDR1 and CDR2: LGHNA and YSLEER. The CDR3 has 12 amino acids. V lost 6 bases and J 3 bases, leaving 5 bases between the germline ends. CDR3 residues: CASRDYTGELFF. CDR3 sequence (DNA): TGCGCCAGCAGGGACTACACCGGGGAGCTGTTTTTT.

The V call is TRBV6-5, the J call TRBJ2-5, with 10 bases aligning to TRBD2. The CDR3 runs to 14 residues. V shed 4 bases and J 5 bases; nucleotides not matched to a gene: 4. The germline CDR1 and CDR2 sequences are MNHEY and SVGAGI. As DNA, the CDR3 is TGTGCCAGCAGTTTGGGACTAGCGATGGAGACCCAGTACTTC. This translates into CASSLGLAMETQYF.

V usage is TRBV12-3 or TRBV12-4 and J usage is TRBJ1-2; 7 nucleotides align to TRBD1. The CDR3 is 13 amino acids. The trim removed 8 bases at V and 0 bases at J, leaving 3 bases unmatched. The CDR3 spells CASGDSTNYGYTF. DNA for the CDR3: TGTGCCAGCGGGGACAGTACTAACTATGGCTACACCTTC.

Only a few counts were recorded for this clonotype. The chain carries TRBV12-3 or TRBV12-4 and TRBJ2-7; 9 positions agree with TRBD1. V was pared by 7 bases and J by 2 bases, with 9 bases of the junction left unmatched. The length of the CDR3 is 15 residues. The CDR3 loop reads CASTRRDRETYEQYF. The CDR3 DNA follows: TGTGCCAGCACCCGGCGGGACAGGGAGACCTACGAGCAGTACTTC.

This clonotype occurred many times. The J gene is TRBJ2-4, the V gene TRBV11-2, with unresolved D. Germline V gives CDR1 SGHAT, CDR2 FQNNGV. The CDR3 is 14 residues long. Trimming cost V 3 bases and J 1 base, with 7 bases left between them. The CDR3 DNA reads TGTGCCAGCAGCTTGGGGATGGCCAAAAACATTCAGTACTTC. This sequence encodes CASSLGMAKNIQYF.

This clonotype was observed at least ten times. This sequence joins TRBV3-1 and TRBJ1-6, with D unresolved. Germline V CDR1 and CDR2: LGHDT, YNNKEL (reference sequence). The CDR3 covers 15 residues. V was clipped by 2 bases and J by 10 bases, with 15 bases between them. DNA for the CDR3: TGTGCCAGCAGCCAAAACGAAGGAGGAGGCTCACCCCTCCACTTT. Translated: CASSQNEGGGSPLHF.

A few counts support this clonotype. The chain carries TRBV3-1 and TRBJ2-4; the D is unclear. This CDR3 has 15 residues. From germline, CDR1 is LGHDT and CDR2 YNNKEL (reference sequence). V shed 0 bases and J shed 6 bases, with 12 bases lying between them. The CDR3 DNA is TGTGCCAGCAGCCAAGATCTCTCCTGGGGAAACATTCAGTACTTC. Translation: CASSQDLSWGNIQYF.

CDR3 DNA: TGTGCCAGCTCAAACACCGGGGAGCTGTTTTTT. It translates to CASSNTGELFF. The rearrangement links TRBV18 to TRBJ2-2; D call uncertain. This CDR3 is 11 amino acids long. Germline CDR1 and CDR2: KGHSH and LQKENI. The V end lost 5 bases, the J end lost 2 bases, and 0 bases lay between the germline ends.

This clonotype was seen ten or more times. This chain uses TRBV7-2 with TRBJ2-3; TRBD2 matches 10 bases. This CDR3 has 17 amino acids. The germline V gene encodes CDR1 SGHTA and CDR2 FQGNSA. Trimming cost V 2 bases and J 1 base; bases outside gene matches: 6. DNA of the CDR3: TGTGCCAGCAGCTTATCCGCGCTAGCGGGGGGCACAGATACGCAGTATTTT. This codes for CASSLSALAGGTDTQYF.

The rearrangement links TRBV29-1 to TRBJ1-5; 7 nucleotides line up with TRBD1. The CDR3 runs to 12 residues. Germline trimming cut 4 bases from V and 7 bases from J; bases unmatched to any gene: 4. Germline V gives CDR1 SQVTM, CDR2 ANQGSEA. For the CDR3, the DNA is TGCAGCGTTGGTCAGGGACAGCAGCCCCAGCATTTT. Protein product: CSVGQGQQPQHF. Complete variable domain (other parts from reference TRBV29-1 and TRBJ1-5): SAVISQKPSRDICQRGTSLTIQCQVDSQVTMMFWYRQQPGQSLTLIATANQGSEATYESGFVIDKFPISRPNLTFSTLTVSNMSPEDSSIYLCSVGQGQQPQHFGDGTRLSIL.

This clonotype showed up many times. The J gene is TRBJ2-3, the V gene TRBV5-1; 11 positions agree with TRBD2. J was trimmed by 4 bases and V by 3 bases; bases with no gene match: 4. Germline V gene data show CDR1 as SGHRS and CDR2 as YFSETQ. The CDR3 is made up of 15 amino acids. Here the CDR3 DNA reads TGCGCCAGCAGCTCATCTAGCGGGGGGCCAGATACGCAGTATTTT. It encodes CASSSSSGGPDTQYF.

This chain joins TRBV7-2 and TRBJ1-1; 8 nucleotides match TRBD1. Losses at the gene ends were 6 bases for V and 8 bases for J; bases not matched to a gene: 11. This CDR3 comprises 14 residues. Germline V gene sequence: CDR1 SGHTA, CDR2 FQGNSA. As DNA, the CDR3 is TGTGCCAGCAGTCGACCCGGGACAGGAAAAGAAGCTTTCTTT. This codes for CASSRPGTGKEAFF.

This clonotype was seen a handful of times. The chain carries TRBV4-2 and TRBJ2-3; possibly TRBD1 for D (6 bases). The CDR3 has 15 amino acids. Germline V gene lookup returns CDR1 LGHNA and CDR2 YNFKEQ. The V gene lost 5 bases and the J gene lost 4 bases, with 16 bases spanning the gap. CDR3 in amino acids: CASSARREGADTQYF. In DNA form, the CDR3 reads TGTGCCAGCAGCGCAAGACGTGAGGGGGCAGATACGCAGTATTTT.

This chain joins TRBV7-9 and TRBJ2-7; the D gene is possibly TRBD1 (5 bases). Per germline, CDR1 SEHNR and CDR2 FQNEAQ (reference sequence). V dropped 5 bases and J dropped 4 bases, with 9 bases sitting between them. CDR3 length: 12 residues. CDR3 residues: CASSRRQYEQYF. The CDR3 coding sequence is TGTGCCAGCAGCCGTAGACAGTACGAGCAGTACTTC. Full variable domain (remainder filled in from reference TRBV7-9 and TRBJ2-7): DTGVSQNPRHKITKRGQNVTFRCDPISEHNRLYWYRQTLGQGPEFLTYFQNEAQLEKSRLLSDRFSAERPKGSFSTLEIQRTEQGDSAMYLCASSRRQYEQYFGPGTRLTVT.

J is TRBJ2-3 and V is TRBV29-1, with TRBD2 matching 7 bases. Trimming cost V 6 bases and J 7 bases; bases outside gene matches: 4. CDR3 length: 11 amino acids. The germline V gene encodes CDR1 SQVTM and CDR2 ANQGSEA. The CDR3 bases are TGCAGCGTCCGCGGGGGAAATACGCAGTATTTT. Residues: CSVRGGNTQYF.

This clonotype showed up many times. The J gene is TRBJ1-1, the V gene TRBV30; D unresolved. Germline CDR1 and CDR2: GTSNPN and SVGIG (reference sequence). This CDR3 has 11 amino acids. V was cut by 5 bases and J by 5 bases, with 9 bases left in between. Written as DNA, the CDR3 is TGTGCCTGGGGGTCGGAGACTGAAGCTTTCTTT. Protein: CAWGSETEAFF.

The DNA of the CDR3 is TGCGCCAGCAGCTTGGACGGGGCCTACGAGCAGTACTTC. Its protein is CASSLDGAYEQYF. The chain uses TRBV5-1 and TRBJ2-7; D is perhaps TRBD2 (5 bases). CDR3 length: 13 amino acids. V lost 0 bases and J 2 bases, leaving 6 bases between the germline ends. Germline lookup yields CDR1 SGHRS and CDR2 YFSETQ.